The clone carrying this T cell receptor (beta chain) has just a few counts. Its target is unknown. TCRdb ran MiXCR on the 5' RACE reads and lists one entry per CDR3 protein. The data hold about 890,000 distinct CDR3 sequences, with 12% observed a single time. The CDR3 has 15 amino acids. The germline CDR1 and CDR2 sequences are SGHVS and FQNEAQ. With 0 bases removed from V and 3 bases from J, the gap between germline ends came to 9 bases. The data were obtained in a study of identical twins. General study points: The authors drew conclusions from cross-sectional statistical analysis rather than following the same donors.

Another study also made use of these data, one on yellow fever vaccine responses in identical twins. That publication notes: Reports say the vaccine T cell response in twins looked partly convergent and partly personalized.

The sequence was collected from a woman aged 18-29 years in good health. This chain links TRBV7-8 with TRBJ1-3; the D is unclear. The sample comprised PBMCs. The CDR3 is CASSLAPGSGNTIYF. CDR3 coding DNA: TGTGCCAGCAGCTTAGCGCCGGGGAGTGGAAACACCATATATTTT.